The entry below describes one T cell receptor (beta chain). Profiling relied on immunoSEQ multiplex PCR, and the TCRdb table lists in-frame clones only, not all of them. The sample yields approximately 150,000 clones, around 94% seen once. This specimen belongs to a study of control samples from healthy donors and cancer patients. The TCR was taken from a woman aged 18-29 years in good health. The sample taken for sequencing was blood.

The chain's CDR3 is CATGDGGTNEKLFF. CDR3 coding DNA: TGCGCCACCGGGGACGGGGGAACTAATGAAAAACTGTTTTTT. This chain joins TRBV5-1 and TRBJ1-4, with D tentatively TRBD1 (5 bases). Germline V gene lookup returns CDR1 SGHRS and CDR2 YFSETQ. V was pared by 9 bases and J by 1 base, with 13 bases between. The CDR3 runs to 14 residues.